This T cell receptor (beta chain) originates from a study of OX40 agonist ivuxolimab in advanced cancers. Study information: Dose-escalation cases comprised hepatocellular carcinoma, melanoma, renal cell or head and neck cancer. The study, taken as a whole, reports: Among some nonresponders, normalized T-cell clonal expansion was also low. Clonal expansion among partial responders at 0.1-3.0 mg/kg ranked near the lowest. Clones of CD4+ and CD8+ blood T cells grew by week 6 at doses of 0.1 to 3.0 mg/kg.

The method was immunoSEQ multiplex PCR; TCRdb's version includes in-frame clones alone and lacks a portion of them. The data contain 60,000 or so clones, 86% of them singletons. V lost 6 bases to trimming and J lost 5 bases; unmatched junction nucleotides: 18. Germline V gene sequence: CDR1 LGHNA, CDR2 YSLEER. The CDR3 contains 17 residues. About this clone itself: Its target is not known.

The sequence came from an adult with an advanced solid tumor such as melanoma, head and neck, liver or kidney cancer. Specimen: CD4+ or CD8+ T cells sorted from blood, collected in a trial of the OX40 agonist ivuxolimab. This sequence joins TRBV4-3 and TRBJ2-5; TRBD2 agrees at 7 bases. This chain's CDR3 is CASSLRAGPPPGETQYF. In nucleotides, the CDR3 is TGCGCCAGCAGTCTCAGAGCGGGGCCACCCCCCGGGGAGACCCAGTACTTC.